The TCR beta chain described here comes from a study of blood T cells in healthy people across ages. This clonotype was detected a few times. A second roughly 7 to 11 cycle PCR used barcoded and J-beta primers. Using its own MiXCR run on the 5' RACE reads, TCRdb lists one record per CDR3 protein. The sample consists of around 1,000,000 distinct CDR3 sequences, approximately 38% of them appearing once. Sequenced sample: blood. The sequence was collected from a man in his late teens or twenties in good health.

DNA for the CDR3: TGCAGTGCTAGAGAAGCGACTAGCGGATTCCTCACAGATACGCAGTATTTT. Residues: CSAREATSGFLTDTQYF. The chain has TRBV20-1 and TRBJ2-3; 9 bases align to TRBD2. The CDR3 covers 17 residues. Germline-derived CDR1 and CDR2 are DFQATT and SNEGSKA (reference sequence). V was pared by 0 bases and J by 2 bases, with 9 bases of the junction left unmatched.